The T cell receptor beta chain under discussion was sequenced for a study of metastatic and nonmetastatic thyroid tumors. Trimming removed 2 bases from V and 8 bases from J, with 12 bases in between. CDR3 length: 13 amino acids. Sample share makes this clone medium-sized. Until they underwent thyroid surgery, no patient had received any treatment. TCRdb re-called clones from the PCR reads using MiXCR. The sample carries thousands of clones, roughly 30% recorded once. This TCR was sampled from a female donor with papillary thyroid cancer or a benign thyroid nodule (not recorded which). Some clones in this sample may be carry-over from other donors' samples. Sequenced sample: adjacent normal tissue. The chain joins TRBV12-3 or TRBV12-4 to TRBJ1-1; D is undetermined. The CDR3: CASSLNEGGEAFF. Written as DNA, the CDR3 is TGTGCCAGCAGTTTAAACGAAGGCGGGGAAGCTTTCTTT.